These T cell receptor beta chains were read from a single sample in a study of CD8 T cells in Susac syndrome. Via MiXCR, TCRdb re-called the immunoSEQ multiplex PCR reads, giving one row per CDR3 protein. Of about 250,000 distinct CDR3 sequences listed, 85% to 95% were seen once; the top ten hold around 0.067%. The sequenced sample was CD4+ T cells from PBMCs. Receptors were obtained from a human donor with multiple sclerosis. Each CDR3 is given with its conserved first and last residue. D genes are given only for firm matches. Clone size is stated in some rows and not others, as once, few, many or a class when expanded.

V	size	D	J	DNA	CDR3
TRBV2	once	-	TRBJ2-1	TGTGCCAGCAGTCTCACCGGCCAATACAATGAGCAGTTCTTC	CASSLTGQYNEQFF
TRBV30	-	-	TRBJ1-3	TGTGCCTGGAGTGTTCCCCGAATCTCTGGAAACACCATATATTTT	CAWSVPRISGNTIYF
TRBV5-1	-	-	TRBJ2-7	TGCGCCAGCAGCTCCCAGACAGGAAACTACGAGCAGTACTTC	CASSSQTGNYEQYF
TRBV28	-	-	TRBJ2-3	TGTGCCAGCCAGGGGGGCCCTAGCACAGATACGCAGTATTTT	CASQGGPSTDTQYF
TRBV12-3/TRBV12-4	-	TRBD1	TRBJ1-1	TGTGCCAGCAGAGTAGGGGGCAGGGGGGACACTGAAGCTTTCTTT	CASRVGGRGDTEAFF
TRBV19	-	-	TRBJ1-2	TGTGCCAGTAGTATTCCGGGAAATGGCTACACCTTC	CASSIPGNGYTF
TRBV3-1	-	-	TRBJ1-2	TGTGCCAGCAGCCAAGAGGGCTTCTCTAACTATGGCTACACCTTC	CASSQEGFSNYGYTF
TRBV9	-	-	TRBJ2-5	TGTGCCAGCAGCGTAAAAGCTAGAGGCACCCGGGAGACCCAGTACTTC	CASSVKARGTRETQYF
TRBV7-3	-	-	TRBJ2-6	TGTGCCAGCAGCTTAGGGCTGGGGCGCTCTGGGGCCAACGTCCTGACTTTC	CASSLGLGRSGANVLTF
TRBV25-1	-	TRBD1	TRBJ1-5	TGTGCCAGCAGTGGGACAGGGGTGAGTCAGCCCCAGCATTTT	CASSGTGVSQPQHF
TRBV2	-	-	TRBJ2-2	TGTGCCAGCAGTGCTGTTGGGGAGCTGTTTTTT	CASSAVGELFF